This record covers a single T cell receptor (beta chain). This sample is part of a study of blood T cell repertoires in COVID-19. As for the study in general: The samples span acute and convalescent COVID-19 from the United States, Italy and Spain. T cells, B-cell-depleted T cells, or PBMCs supplied cDNA or gDNA.

Some clones are missing from TCRdb's copy, which holds only in-frame ones; the method was immunoSEQ multiplex PCR. The repertoire has under 200,000 clones, over 70% of them found once; the top ten carry around 16%. V was clipped by 3 bases and J by 9 bases; unmatched bases: 3. The CDR3 runs 13 residues. Germline loops: CDR1 MNHNS, CDR2 SASEGT. The sample consisted of peripheral blood. The receptor was derived from a man aged 55 to 70 with active or convalescent COVID-19. This chain joins TRBV6-1 and TRBJ2-4, with 9 bases fitting TRBD1. CDR3 DNA: TGTGCCAGCAGTGAGTTACAGGGGGCCATTCAGTACTTC. Translation gives CASSELQGAIQYF.